The clone carrying this T cell receptor (beta chain) was seen at least ten times. The antigen remains undetermined. Primed by a sample-barcoded 5' primer and a J-beta primer mix, a second PCR proceeded for roughly 6 to 12 cycles. TCRdb re-called the 5' RACE reads with MiXCR, one entry per CDR3 protein. The repertoire consists of 1.5 million to 2 million distinct CDR3 sequences, with 28% occurring once and the leading ten covering less than 9.5%. The V end lost 5 bases, the J end lost 7 bases, and 17 bases lay between the germline ends. This CDR3 spans 13 amino acids. CDR1 and CDR2 (germline): SQVTM, ANQGSEA. The sample comes from a study of blood T cells in healthy people across ages. General study results and limits: One million T cells yielded diversity estimates that were considered underestimates. It was not known whether donors were CMV positive (a possible confounder of expanded clonotype changes).

Healthy Russian Caucasian donors spanned ages roughly 6 to 100 years. Per-sample PBMC isolation yielded at least 6.5 million cells. What was sequenced was blood. The J gene is TRBJ1-2, the V gene TRBV29-1; no clear D. This TCR came from a young woman in good health. In DNA, the CDR3 is TGCAGCGTTTTTCTCCCGCTTATGGGTGGCTACACCTTC. Translated, it gives CSVFLPLMGGYTF.